These 18 T cell receptor beta chains share one sample of origin, sequenced in a study of shared clonotypes between healthy human individuals. Assay: immunoSEQ multiplex PCR; the TCRdb copy retains only in-frame clones and omits some. The sample contains around 2.1 million clones, roughly 91% of which appear only once. Positive CCR7 selection of CD45RO-negative cells yielded the naive CD8 cells, and terminally differentiated effector memory CD45RA+ cells were excluded. Sequencing input: naive CD8+ T cells from PBMCs. The source of these receptors is a man aged 18 to 29 in good health. Some clones in this sample may be carry-over from other donors' samples.

As concerns this clone: Sequence at one end of the junction differs from germline and may be a read error. The chain combines TRBV10-3 with TRBJ1-1; no definite D call. CDR3 length: 14 residues. The germline V gene has CDR1 ENHRY and CDR2 SYGVKD. Here the CDR3 DNA reads TGTGTCATCACAGAGAGGATTACGGACACTGAAGCTTTCTTT. Its protein is CVITERITDTEAFF.

V is TRBV9 and J is TRBJ2-2; 8 bases are a match to TRBD1. Germline values: CDR1 SGDLS, CDR2 YYNGEE. Losses at the gene ends were 3 bases for V and 10 bases for J; bases not matched to a gene: 5. CDR3 length: 13 amino acids. This CDR3 is CASSAWTGTELFF. The CDR3, as DNA: TGTGCCAGCAGCGCCTGGACAGGGACGGAGCTGTTTTTT. The variable domain in full, with the rest retrieved from reference TRBV9 and TRBJ2-2, is DSGVTQTPKHLITATGQRVTLRCSPRSGDLSVYWYQQSLDQGLQFLIQYYNGEERAKGNILERFSAQQFPDLHSELNLSSLELGDSALYFCASSAWTGTELFFGEGSRLTVL.

V gene TRBV30 combines with J gene TRBJ2-5, with 12 nucleotides matching TRBD2. The V segment lost 3 bases and the J segment 5 bases; nucleotides outside the gene matches: 4. This CDR3 has 14 amino acids. From germline, CDR1 is GTSNPN and CDR2 SVGIG (reference sequence). The CDR3 protein is CAWSTSGRPETQYF. CDR3 coding DNA: TGTGCCTGGAGCACTAGCGGGAGGCCGGAGACCCAGTACTTC.

The V gene is TRBV14, the J gene TRBJ1-1; D gene uncertain. V was trimmed by 0 bases and J by 0 bases, leaving 8 bases between them. The CDR3 loop spans 15 amino acids. The germline V gene encodes CDR1 SGHDN and CDR2 FVKESK. CDR3 nucleotides: TGTGCCAGCAGCCAAGAGGTCCGGGTGAACACTGAAGCTTTCTTT. It yields the protein CASSQEVRVNTEAFF. Based on the CDR3 plus reference TRBV14 and TRBJ1-1, the full variable domain is EAGVTQFPSHSVIEKGQTVTLRCDPISGHDNLYWYRRVMGKEIKFLLHFVKESKQDESGMPNNRFLAERTGGTYSTLKVQPAELEDSGVYFCASSQEVRVNTEAFFGQGTRLTVV.

The chain employs TRBV6-5 and TRBJ2-2; D possibly matches TRBD1 or TRBD2 (5 bases each). Trimming cost V 2 bases and J 6 bases, with 13 bases left between them. The CDR3 covers 15 residues. The V gene's germline CDR1 is MNHEY and CDR2 SVGAGI. For the CDR3, the DNA is TGTGCCAGCAGTTACATGAGGGGTCCCGCCGGGGAGCTGTTTTTT. Protein: CASSYMRGPAGELFF.

With respect to this clone: At the DNA level, this CDR3 is encoded by other sequences in the same sample as well. V usage is TRBV27 and J usage is TRBJ1-2; possible D gene TRBD1, 5 bases. CDR3 length: 13 residues. V lost 5 bases and J lost 0, with 7 bases in between. Germline-derived CDR1 and CDR2 are MNHEY and SMNVEV (reference sequence). CDR3 residues: CASSPTANYGYTF. The CDR3 region has the DNA TGTGCCAGCAGTCCGACAGCTAACTATGGCTACACCTTC.

The chain uses TRBV28 and TRBJ2-1, with unresolved D. Trimming removed 2 bases at V and 0 bases at J, with 11 bases between. Germline V CDR1 and CDR2: MDHEN, SYDVKM. CDR3 length: 16 amino acids. The CDR3 bases are TGTGCCAGCAGTTTAGTTTCGGCTTTCTCCTACAATGAGCAGTTCTTC. Protein product: CASSLVSAFSYNEQFF. Full variable domain (remainder filled in from reference TRBV28 and TRBJ2-1): DVKVTQSSRYLVKRTGEKVFLECVQDMDHENMFWYRQDPGLGLRLIYFSYDVKMKEKGDIPEGYSVSREKKERFSLILESASTNQTSMYLCASSLVSAFSYNEQFFGPGTRLTVL.

The chain has TRBV7-9 and TRBJ2-6, with D uncertain. Trimming stripped 3 bases from V and 0 bases from J, with 6 bases between. Per the germline V gene, CDR1 is SEHNR and CDR2 is FQNEAQ (reference sequence). The CDR3 is 15 residues long. CDR3 coding DNA: TGTGCCAGCAGCTTTTCGTACTCTGGGGCCAACGTCCTGACTTTC. Protein product: CASSFSYSGANVLTF.

The chain employs TRBV27 and TRBJ2-7; 7 bases fit TRBD1. V gave up 5 bases and J gave up 0 bases; unmatched junction bases: 10. Per germline, CDR1 MNHEY and CDR2 SMNVEV (reference sequence). The CDR3 covers 16 residues. The CDR3 DNA reads as TGTGCCAGCAGTCCCTCTACCGGGACAGCCTCCTACGAGCAGTACTTC. Translating it yields CASSPSTGTASYEQYF.

As for this clone: The sample has other DNA sequences that encode this CDR3 too. The J gene is TRBJ2-7, the V gene TRBV5-1; TRBD2 matches at 7 bases. CDR3 length: 13 amino acids. Losses at the gene ends were 0 bases for V and 5 bases for J; bases not matched to a gene: 2. Germline CDR1 is SGHRS and CDR2 is YFSETQ. The DNA of the CDR3 is TGCGCCAGCAGCTTGGGAGCGGGGAACGAGCAGTACTTC. This translates into CASSLGAGNEQYF.

The V gene is TRBV6-5, the J gene TRBJ2-1, with D possibly being TRBD2 (5 bases). Germline CDR1 reads MNHEY; CDR2 reads SVGAGI. V dropped 6 bases and J dropped 7 bases, with 7 bases sitting between them. The length of the CDR3 is 11 residues. The CDR3 DNA reads as TGTGCCAGCAGCGAGCGGAATGAGCAGTTCTTC. It encodes CASSERNEQFF.

The genes are TRBV7-9 and TRBJ2-7; D is ambiguous. The germline gives CDR1 SEHNR, CDR2 FQNEAQ (reference sequence). The V end lost 8 bases, the J end lost 0 bases, and 17 bases lay between the germline ends. The CDR3 covers 15 residues. The CDR3 region has the DNA TGTGCCAGCGGAAAGGAAATTGGCAGCTCCTACGAGCAGTACTTC. This codes for CASGKEIGSSYEQYF.

The rearrangement uses TRBV27 and TRBJ2-7; 9 positions agree with TRBD1. Germline lookup yields CDR1 MNHEY and CDR2 SMNVEV (reference sequence). This CDR3 region has 16 residues. Losses at the gene ends were 6 bases for V and 5 bases for J; bases not matched to a gene: 14. In nucleotides, the CDR3 is TGTGCCAGCAGGCCTTCCTTCGGGACAGGGATCCACGAGCAGTACTTC. This codes for CASRPSFGTGIHEQYF.

The table lists this clone with a count of one. The rearrangement joins TRBV28 to TRBJ1-5; no definite D call. V was pared by 6 bases and J by 6 bases, with 12 bases between. Germline V gene sequence: CDR1 MDHEN, CDR2 SYDVKM. CDR3 length equals 13 residues. CDR3: CASSRIAGQPQHF. CDR3 in DNA: TGTGCCAGCAGCCGCATCGCGGGTCAGCCCCAGCATTTT.

As for this clone: The same CDR3 also results from other DNA sequences found in this sample. The chain links TRBV2 to TRBJ2-7; perhaps TRBD2 as D (5 bases). Germline values: CDR1 SNHLY, CDR2 FYNNEI. Trimming took 3 bases from V and 1 from J, leaving 10 bases between them. The CDR3 contains 14 residues. CDR3: CASSDPGGSYEQYF. The CDR3 DNA sequence: TGTGCCAGCAGTGACCCAGGCGGGTCCTACGAGCAGTACTTC.

This CDR3 is CASSLMNGGELFF. Written as DNA, the CDR3 is TGTGCCAGCAGCTTAATGAATGGCGGGGAGCTGTTTTTT. V is TRBV7-3 and J is TRBJ2-2; D gene uncertain. This CDR3 contains 13 residues. The V gene lost 1 base and the J gene lost 7 bases, with 7 bases spanning the gap. Germline CDR1 and CDR2: SGHTA and FQGTGA.

The V gene is TRBV5-6, the J gene TRBJ1-1; D gene uncertain. V lost 1 base, J lost 5 bases, and 12 bases lay in between. The CDR3 totals 14 residues. Germline CDR1 SGHDT, CDR2 YYEEEE. CDR3 DNA: TGTGCCAGCAGCTTGAGGTCGGGGAGTACTGAAGCTTTCTTT. This encodes CASSLRSGSTEAFF.

This chain connects TRBV4-1 to TRBJ2-7; the match to TRBD2 covers 11 bases. Germline lookup yields CDR1 MGHRA and CDR2 YSYEKL. The CDR3 length is 17 residues. Trimming at V came to 0 bases and at J to 3 bases, leaving 7 bases not matched to a gene. CDR3 bases: TGCGCCAGCAGCCAAGACACGGGACTAGCGGTAAGCTACGAGCAGTACTTC. This codes for CASSQDTGLAVSYEQYF.